These T cell receptor beta chains were read from a single sample in a study of TIL therapy for anti-PD-1-resistant metastatic lung cancer. The protocol was immunoSEQ multiplex PCR, while the TCRdb copy is restricted to in-frame clones and leaves out a portion. Among under 100,000 clones listed, under 70% were seen once. Source: tumor tissue, taken at baseline. These receptors came from a person between 25 and 79 years old with non-small cell lung cancer. Both conserved end residues are part of each CDR3.

V	CDR3
TRBV6-5	CASSRLAAHGGELFF
TRBV19	CASSRQREKYEQYF
TRBV11-2	CASSLSSGGLEQYF
TRBV7-9	CASSYAITNSPLHF
TRBV24-1	CATSDPTAGKGYGYTF
TRBV7-8	CASDSGSSLTDTQYF
TRBV7-3	CASSAPTSGGGGDTQYF
TRBV9	CASSARGGRGPGNEQFF
TRBV10-2	CASSQGGRDQPQHF
TRBV5-1	CASSPRGDLTGTEAFF
TRBV9	CASSVDGAKNIQYF
TRBV10-3	CAISASKGQDPDEQYF
TRBV6-2/TRBV6-3	CASSYWLAYNEQFF
TRBV4-2	CASSQEVQAGGTDTQYF
TRBV6-1	CASSEHQGANYGYTF
TRBV7-3	CASSSSSGRFNEQFF
TRBV6-1	CASSEGMLAGGAQETQYF
TRBV25-1	CASSPGQGADTQYF
TRBV5-1	CASSPHPEYGYTF
TRBV28	CASSRTSGGIDEQYF
TRBV6-5	CASSYSGTGTVGELFF
TRBV5-4	CASSLVHRGDETQYF
TRBV4-2	CASSQGRSGASYNEQFF
TRBV7-9	CASSLSQGGTEAFF
TRBV6-2/TRBV6-3	CASSYQQETGELFF
TRBV5-1	CASSPGQGMGQPQHF
TRBV19	CASSGSFPLTQYF
TRBV3-1/TRBV3-2	CASSQRGSGANVLTF
TRBV7-2	CASSQDRNYGYTF
TRBV28	CASSSPGFLYEQYF
TRBV18	CASSPGGTSYEQFF
TRBV28	CASSFLPPLDEQFF
TRBV7-2	CASSQRSRGFYTDTQYF
TRBV5-1	CASSWGTNEQYF
TRBV5-6	CASSLRPAGDTEAFF
TRBV15	CATSSGRAYEQYF
TRBV11-3	CASSLEPPVLALAGELFF
TRBV7-8	CASSLGVIGTQYF
TRBV5-1	CASSLTRGMGYGYTF
TRBV7-9	CASSRQGNTEAFF
TRBV30	CAWSIWRAPMNTEAFF